This T cell receptor beta chain was sequenced in a study of technical replicates of blood from a few donors. Assay used: immunoSEQ multiplex PCR; TCRdb lists only in-frame clones, some missing. Seen here are approximately 92,000 clones, about 95% observed once, and the top ten hold 0.3% to 0.35%. In this sample, this clone turned up a few times. A junction boundary mismatches the germline segment, possibly from a read error. The CDR3 is 12 residues long. Germline V gene data show CDR1 as SQVTM and CDR2 as ANQGSEA. The sequence derives from a human donor in good health. Input material: T cells isolated from PBMCs. The chain joins TRBV29-1 to TRBJ1-1, with D unclear. In DNA, the CDR3 is TGCAGCGTTGAGGGCGGGCAATATGAATCTTTCTTT. Protein: CSVEGGQYESFF.